A single sample is the source of the 17 T cell receptor beta chains below, sequenced in a study of T cells in Graves' hyperthyroidism and ophthalmopathy. Amplification of TCR beta CDR3 regions used RNA as the template. The HTBI primer set served for first-round RT-PCR of the TCR CDR3. TCRdb itself ran the multiplex PCR reads through MiXCR, one entry per CDR3 protein. This sample carries 600,000 or so distinct CDR3 sequences, 16% of them seen once, and the ten largest clones take approximately 3.8%. Sequenced input: blood. The receptors were gathered from a young woman with Graves' hyperthyroidism.

On this clonotype: One end of the junction does not line up with germline, which may come from a read error. The CDR3 here is CAGSHVQGSNQPQHF. Here the CDR3 DNA reads TGTGCCGGCAGCCATGTACAGGGGAGCAATCAGCCCCAGCATTTT. The V and J genes are TRBV3-1 and TRBJ1-5; 7 bases fit TRBD1. The length of the CDR3 is 15 residues. The V gene's germline CDR1 is LGHDT and CDR2 YNNKEL (reference sequence).

The chain is built from TRBV6-1 and TRBJ2-2; weak D call: TRBD2 (5 bases). CDR3 length: 15 amino acids. The V gene's germline CDR1 is MNHNS and CDR2 SASEGT. The V end was cut by 4 bases, the J end by 6 bases, with 15 bases between. CDR3 nucleotides: TGTGCCAGCAGTGTAGGGCCCGAGGGTGCCGGGGAGCTGTTTTTT. It is translated as CASSVGPEGAGELFF.

This clonotype was observed a few times. The V call is TRBV20-1, the J call TRBJ1-1; perhaps TRBD1 as D (6 bases). CDR1 DFQATT and CDR2 SNEGSKA come from the germline V gene (reference sequence). The CDR3 consists of 15 residues. Trimming stripped 0 bases from V and 1 base from J, with 12 bases between. The CDR3 here is CSARDPRGANTEAFF. The CDR3 DNA reads as TGCAGTGCTAGAGATCCTCGGGGGGCGAACACTGAAGCTTTCTTT.

The chain carries TRBV4-2 and TRBJ2-6; D is undetermined. Germline CDR1 reads LGHNA; CDR2 reads YNFKEQ. Trimming left V 1 base short and J 2 bases short, with 6 bases between. This CDR3 spans 15 amino acids. The CDR3 DNA follows: TGTGCCAGCAGCCAAGGTTCCCCTGGGGCCAACGTCCTGACTTTC. This sequence encodes CASSQGSPGANVLTF.

This clonotype appeared many times. The chain uses TRBV29-1 and TRBJ2-3, with 8 bases identical to TRBD1. With V trimmed by 4 bases and J by 4 bases, 1 base remained unmatched. This CDR3 spans 12 amino acids. Germline V gene data show CDR1 as SQVTM and CDR2 as ANQGSEA. The CDR3 DNA reads as TGCAGCGTTGGGACAGGGCCAGATACGCAGTATTTT. Translating gives CSVGTGPDTQYF.

This chain uses TRBV5-1 with TRBJ2-5; D call uncertain. The CDR3 totals 15 residues. Germline assignment: CDR1 SGHRS and CDR2 YFSETQ. V shed 0 bases and J shed 2 bases, with 11 bases lying between them. In nucleotides, the CDR3 is TGCGCCAGCAGCTTGGAAAACAGCTTGCAAGAGACCCAGTACTTC. This codes for CASSLENSLQETQYF.

The table lists this clonotype with a few counts. The rearrangement uses TRBV18 and TRBJ2-4; no clear D gene. With 3 bases removed from V and 2 bases from J, the gap between germline ends came to 8 bases. Germline V CDR1 and CDR2: KGHSH, LQKENI. CDR3 length: 14 residues. The CDR3 here is CASSPQASKNIQYF. The CDR3 region has the DNA TGTGCCAGCTCACCTCAGGCGTCCAAAAACATTCAGTACTTC.

This clonotype came up many times. The chain recombines TRBV25-1 with TRBJ2-7, with a weak D call TRBD1 (6 bases). Germline CDR1 MGHDK, CDR2 SYGVNS. CDR3 size: 13 residues. With 4 bases removed from V and 7 bases from J, the gap between germline ends came to 14 bases. The CDR3 DNA reads TGTGCCAGCAGTGGGCAGGGGACGGGGGAGCAGTACTTC. Translating it yields CASSGQGTGEQYF.

The table lists this clonotype with many counts. This chain uses TRBV7-2 with TRBJ2-2, with D perhaps TRBD1 (5 bases). The V end lost 5 bases, the J end lost 1 base, and 14 bases lay between the germline ends. CDR1 and CDR2 (germline): SGHTA, FQGNSA. The CDR3 sequence is 16 residues long. CDR3 loop: CASSGWATGNTGELFF. In nucleotides, the CDR3 is TGTGCCAGCAGCGGATGGGCCACAGGGAACACCGGGGAGCTGTTTTTT.

The V and J genes are TRBV13 and TRBJ2-7; unclear D gene. Trimming removed 1 base from V and 6 bases from J, with 10 bases in between. The CDR3 has 13 residues. Germline CDR1 is PRHDT and CDR2 is FYEKMQ (reference sequence). CDR3 DNA: TGTGCCAGCAGCTTAGAGGGCTCAACCGAGCAGTACTTC. The encoded protein is CASSLEGSTEQYF.

This clonotype was detected many times. The rearrangement joins TRBV2 to TRBJ1-4, with D unclear. The CDR3 has 14 amino acids. V gave up 3 bases and J gave up 10 bases, with 15 bases separating them. CDR1 is SNHLY and CDR2 is FYNNEI in the germline V gene. The CDR3 sequence is CASSEAAAGRKLFF. The CDR3 nucleotides are TGTGCCAGCAGTGAGGCCGCTGCGGGGAGAAAACTGTTTTTT.

At least ten counts were recorded for this clonotype. The chain joins TRBV29-1 to TRBJ2-1; TRBD2 matches 10 bases. The CDR3 sequence is 14 residues long. V lost 7 bases, J lost 2 bases, and 5 bases stayed unmatched. In germline, CDR1 is SQVTM, CDR2 ANQGSEA. The CDR3 protein is CSGAAGGPYNEQFF. CDR3 nucleotides: TGCAGCGGTGCAGCGGGAGGGCCCTACAATGAGCAGTTCTTC.

This clonotype was recorded many times. The rearrangement uses TRBV11-2 and TRBJ2-3; D is ambiguous. Trimming cost V 8 bases and J 4 bases, with 10 bases left between them. In germline, CDR1 is SGHAT, CDR2 FQNNGV. The CDR3 has 12 residues. CDR3 region: CASGVGSDTQYF. CDR3 in DNA: TGTGCCAGCGGTGTCGGCTCAGATACGCAGTATTTT.

This clonotype was seen repeatedly, ten times or more. The rearrangement uses TRBV7-2 and TRBJ2-1, with 11 bases lining up with TRBD2. The V gene's germline CDR1 is SGHTA and CDR2 FQGNSA. This CDR3 is 16 amino acids long. V lost 0 bases to trimming and J lost 10 bases; unmatched junction nucleotides: 8. The CDR3 spells CASSLAHSGLAAEQFF. CDR3 DNA sequence: TGTGCCAGCAGCTTAGCCCACTCGGGACTAGCGGCCGAGCAGTTCTTC.

This clonotype was observed once. The chain recombines TRBV6-1 with TRBJ1-1; 7 positions match TRBD1. This CDR3 contains 13 residues. Germline CDR1 reads MNHNS; CDR2 reads SASEGT. V shed 6 bases, J shed 8 bases, and the junction held 9 bases outside the gene matches. The CDR3 loop is CASRRAIQGEAFF. The CDR3 coding sequence is TGTGCCAGCAGGAGGGCAATACAGGGGGAAGCTTTCTTT.

This clonotype was counted a few times. This chain uses TRBV25-1 with TRBJ1-2, with TRBD1 identical over 8 bases. This CDR3 has 15 residues. The germline V gene encodes CDR1 MGHDK and CDR2 SYGVNS. The junction had 8 bases not matched to a gene; V was cut back by 2 bases and J by 6 bases. As DNA, the CDR3 is TGTGCCAGCAGTGAAAGGGGACAGGAACATAATGGCTACACCTTC. Translated, it gives CASSERGQEHNGYTF.

In this sample, this clonotype turned up a few times. The chain joins TRBV20-1 to TRBJ2-1; 11 bases align to TRBD2. Germline V lookup: CDR1 DFQATT, CDR2 SNEGSKA (reference sequence). After removal of 1 base from V and 3 bases from J, the junction contained 5 bases not matched to a gene. The CDR3 consists of 16 residues. CDR3 in DNA: TGCAGTGCTAGAGCACTAGCGGGAGTCAGCTACAATGAGCAGTTCTTC. Amino acid sequence: CSARALAGVSYNEQFF.